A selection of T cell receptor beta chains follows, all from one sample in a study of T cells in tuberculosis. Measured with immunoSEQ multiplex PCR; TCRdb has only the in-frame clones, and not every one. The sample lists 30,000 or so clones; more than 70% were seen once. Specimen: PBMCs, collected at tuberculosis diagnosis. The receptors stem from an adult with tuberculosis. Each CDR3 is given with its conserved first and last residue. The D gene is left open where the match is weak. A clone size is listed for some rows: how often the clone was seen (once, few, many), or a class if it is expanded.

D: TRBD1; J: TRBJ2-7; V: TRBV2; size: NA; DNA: TGTGCCAGCAGCGTTTTGGCAGGGGGCGAGCAGTACTTC; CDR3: CASSVLAGGEQYF
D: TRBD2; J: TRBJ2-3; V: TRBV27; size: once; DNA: TGTGCCAGGACTAGCGGGGTCCCGCCGGGCACAGATACGCAGTATTTT; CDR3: CARTSGVPPGTDTQYF
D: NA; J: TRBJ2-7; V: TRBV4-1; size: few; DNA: TGCGCCAGCAGCCAGGCCACTAGCTCGGGCTCCTACGAGCAGTACTTC; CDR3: CASSQATSSGSYEQYF
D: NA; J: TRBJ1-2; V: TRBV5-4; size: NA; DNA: TGTGCCAGCAGCCACGACACAAAGGGCTACACCTTC; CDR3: CASSHDTKGYTF
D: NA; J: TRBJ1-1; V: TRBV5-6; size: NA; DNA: TGTGCCAGCAGCCCATGGGGGGGGAACACTGAAGCTTTCTTT; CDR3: CASSPWGGNTEAFF
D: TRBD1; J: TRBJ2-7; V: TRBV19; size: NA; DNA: TGTGCCAGCCGATCAGGGGGCGCGCGCTACCACGAGCAGTACTTC; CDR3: CASRSGGARYHEQYF
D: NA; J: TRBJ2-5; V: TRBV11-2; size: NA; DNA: TGTGCCAGCAGCTTAGCCTCCCAAGAGACCCAGTACTTC; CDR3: CASSLASQETQYF
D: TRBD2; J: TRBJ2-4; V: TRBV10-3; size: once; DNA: TGTGCCATCAGTGGGCCCGGGACTAGCGGGGGTGGTGGCAAAAACATTCAGTACTTC; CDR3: CAISGPGTSGGGGKNIQYF
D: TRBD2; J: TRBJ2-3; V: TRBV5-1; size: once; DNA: TGCGCCAGCAGCCCTGGAGCGGGAAGGGAGCAAGATACGCAGTATTTT; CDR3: CASSPGAGREQDTQYF
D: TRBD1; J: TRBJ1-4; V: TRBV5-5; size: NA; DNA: TGTGCCAGCGGGACACAGGGGTACAGTGAAAAACTGTTTTTT; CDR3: CASGTQGYSEKLFF
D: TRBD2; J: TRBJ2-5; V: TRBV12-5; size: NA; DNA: TGTGCTAGTGGTCCTGGACTAGCGGGAGTTCTGGAGACCCAGTACTTC; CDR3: CASGPGLAGVLETQYF
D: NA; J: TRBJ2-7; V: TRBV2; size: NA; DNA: TGTGCCAGCACCCCGGGAGTAGCGCAAAGCTCCTACGAGCAGTACTTC; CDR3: CASTPGVAQSSYEQYF
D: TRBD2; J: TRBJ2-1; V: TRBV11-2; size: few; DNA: TGTGCCAGCAGCTCTACTTTGACTAGCAGTAATGAGCAGTTCTTC; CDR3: CASSSTLTSSNEQFF
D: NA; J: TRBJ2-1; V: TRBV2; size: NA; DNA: TGTGCCAGCAGTCCTGGGACATGGGCCCGAGAGCAGTTCTTC; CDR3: CASSPGTWAREQFF
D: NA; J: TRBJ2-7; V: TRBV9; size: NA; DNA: TGTGCCAGCAGCGTAGAAGGAGGGTGGGGCTACGAGCAGTACTTC; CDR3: CASSVEGGWGYEQYF
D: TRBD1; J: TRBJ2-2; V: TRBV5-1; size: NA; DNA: TGCGCCAGCAACGCCGACAGGGTGGGCGGCGGGGAGCTGTTTTTT; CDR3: CASNADRVGGGELFF
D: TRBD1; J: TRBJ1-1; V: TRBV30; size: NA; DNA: TGTGCCTGGAGTGCGACAGGGGCCTCTGAAGCTTTCTTT; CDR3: CAWSATGASEAFF
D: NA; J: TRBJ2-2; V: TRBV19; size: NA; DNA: TGTGCCAGTAGCTCCGGGTCGGCGAACACCGGGGAGCTGTTTTTT; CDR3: CASSSGSANTGELFF
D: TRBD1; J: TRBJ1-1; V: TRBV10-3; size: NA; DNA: TGTGCCATCACCCCGCAGGGGGCAGGGGTGAACACTGAAGCTTTCTTT; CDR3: CAITPQGAGVNTEAFF
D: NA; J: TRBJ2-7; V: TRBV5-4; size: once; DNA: TGTGCCAGCAGCTTGGCCCCCGGCGGCGAGCAGTACTTC; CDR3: CASSLAPGGEQYF
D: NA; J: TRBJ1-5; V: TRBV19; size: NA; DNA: TGTGCCAGTAGTAGTCAGGCAGGCAATCAGCCCCAGCATTTT; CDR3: CASSSQAGNQPQHF
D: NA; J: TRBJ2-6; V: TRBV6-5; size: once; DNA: TGTGCCAGCAGTTACTCCAGGGGTACTGGGGCCAACGTCCTGACTTTC; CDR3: CASSYSRGTGANVLTF
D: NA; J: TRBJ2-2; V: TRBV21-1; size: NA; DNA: TGTGCCAGCAGCAAAGTCGGGACTCTGAACACCGGGGAGCTGTTTTTT; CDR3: CASSKVGTLNTGELFF
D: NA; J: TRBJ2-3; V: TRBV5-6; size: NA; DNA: TGTGTCAGCAGCTCTTCCACAGATACGCAGTATTTT; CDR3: CVSSSSTDTQYF
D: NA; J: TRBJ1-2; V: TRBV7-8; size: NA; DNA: TGTGCCAGCAGCCCAAGGGGTCTCCCAGCATACTATGGCTACACCTTC; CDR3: CASSPRGLPAYYGYTF
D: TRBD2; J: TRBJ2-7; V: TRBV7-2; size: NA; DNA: TGTGCCAGCAGCTTAAACCCGGGGGGGTCCGCGGGAGAGCAGTACTTC; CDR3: CASSLNPGGSAGEQYF
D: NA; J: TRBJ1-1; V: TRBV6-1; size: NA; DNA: TGTGCCAGCAGGGTGCAGGGTGGGAACACTGAAGCTTTCTTT; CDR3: CASRVQGGNTEAFF
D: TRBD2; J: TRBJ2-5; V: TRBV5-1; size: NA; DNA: TGCGCCAGCAGCTTAGGGAAAGGACTAGCGGGAGTGGAGACCCAGTACTTC; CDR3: CASSLGKGLAGVETQYF
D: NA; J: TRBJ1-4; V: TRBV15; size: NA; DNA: TGTGCCACCAGCGGAAGGCGGTTCTCTAATGAAAAACTGTTTTTT; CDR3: CATSGRRFSNEKLFF
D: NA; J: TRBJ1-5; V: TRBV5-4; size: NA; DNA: TGTGCCAGCAGCACCGACAGAGATCAGCCCCAGCATTTT; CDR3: CASSTDRDQPQHF
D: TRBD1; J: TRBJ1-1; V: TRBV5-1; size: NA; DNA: TGCGCCAGCAGCCCGGTGGGGAGACAGGGGACTGAAGCTTTCTTT; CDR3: CASSPVGRQGTEAFF
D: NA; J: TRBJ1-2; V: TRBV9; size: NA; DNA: TGTGCCAGCAGCGGCAGGGCTAACTATGGCTACACCTTC; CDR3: CASSGRANYGYTF
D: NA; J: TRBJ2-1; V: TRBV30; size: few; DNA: TGTGCCCAACTACCCCGCTCCTACAATGAGCAGTTCTTC; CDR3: CAQLPRSYNEQFF
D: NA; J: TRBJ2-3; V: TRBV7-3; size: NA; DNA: TGTGCCAGCAGCTCCGACCCCGGAGCAGATACGCAGTATTTT; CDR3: CASSSDPGADTQYF
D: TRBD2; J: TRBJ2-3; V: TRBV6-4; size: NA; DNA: TGTGCCAGCAGTGGCGGAGCGGGGGGTCAGGATACGCAGTATTTT; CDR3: CASSGGAGGQDTQYF
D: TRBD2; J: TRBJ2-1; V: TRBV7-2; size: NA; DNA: TGTGCCAGCAGCCAGACCGGGACTAGCGTATACAATGAGCAGTTCTTC; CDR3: CASSQTGTSVYNEQFF
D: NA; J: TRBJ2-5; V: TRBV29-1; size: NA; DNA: TGCAGCGTTGAAGATCAACAGGGTCCAGAGACCCAGTACTTC; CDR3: CSVEDQQGPETQYF
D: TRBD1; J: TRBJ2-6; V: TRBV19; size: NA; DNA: TGTGCCAGTGAGCCAGGGGGCGCGTCTGGGGCCAACGTCCTGACTTTC; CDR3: CASEPGGASGANVLTF
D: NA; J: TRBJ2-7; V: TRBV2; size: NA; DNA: TGTGCCAGCAACGACCCACCTCTCAGGAACGAGCAGTACTTC; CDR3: CASNDPPLRNEQYF
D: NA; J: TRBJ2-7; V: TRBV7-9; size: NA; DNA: TGTGCCAGCAGCACCGGACTCCACTCCTACGAGCAGTACTTC; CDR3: CASSTGLHSYEQYF
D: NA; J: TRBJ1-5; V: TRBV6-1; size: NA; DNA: TGTGCCAGCAGTGAAGGCCTGGGAGGTCAGCCCCAGCATTTT; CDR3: CASSEGLGGQPQHF
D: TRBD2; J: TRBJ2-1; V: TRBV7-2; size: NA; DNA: TGTGCCAGCAGCATCGGACTAGCGGGTAGGGATGAGCAGTTCTTC; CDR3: CASSIGLAGRDEQFF
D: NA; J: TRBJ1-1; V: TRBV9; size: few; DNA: TGTGCCAGCAGCGTAGGGTGGGGCAGGCGACAAAACACTGAAGCTTTCTTT; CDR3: CASSVGWGRRQNTEAFF
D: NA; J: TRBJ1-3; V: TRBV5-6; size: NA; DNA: TGTGCCAGCAGTCCCGGCAGGGCCGCTGGAAACACCATATATTTT; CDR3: CASSPGRAAGNTIYF
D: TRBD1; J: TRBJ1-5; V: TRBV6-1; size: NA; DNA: TGTGCCAGCAGTGAGCGCTTAAGACAGGGATCACCGAATCAGCCCCAGCATTTT; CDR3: CASSERLRQGSPNQPQHF